Below are 20 T cell receptor beta chains sequenced from a single sample in a study of cytomegalovirus exposure and HLA in healthy donors. The PCR was carried out with 60 Vbeta primers and 13 Jbeta primers. The method was immunoSEQ multiplex PCR; TCRdb's version includes in-frame clones alone and lacks a portion of them. Here the sample spans 150,000 or so clones, more than 60% being singletons. The source material was PBMCs. The receptors derive from a female donor in good health and CMV-seronegative.

This clone turned up a few times. The V and J genes are TRBV6-1 and TRBJ1-2; the match to TRBD1 covers 8 bases. CDR1 and CDR2 from the germline V gene are MNHNS and SASEGT. This CDR3 is 17 amino acids long. V lost 4 bases, J lost 1 base, and 11 bases stayed unmatched. The CDR3 reads CASSAQRGRGLNYGYTF. The CDR3 nucleotides are TGTGCCAGCAGTGCCCAAAGGGGCAGGGGGCTTAACTATGGCTACACCTTC.

The chain has TRBV7-6 and TRBJ2-7; 7 bases map to TRBD1. With V trimmed by 0 bases and J by 0 bases, 2 bases remained unmatched. This CDR3 contains 15 residues. The V gene's germline CDR1 is SGHVS and CDR2 FNYEAQ. In DNA, the CDR3 is TGTGCCAGCAGCTTAGCTGGACAGGTCTCCTACGAGCAGTACTTC. Translating gives CASSLAGQVSYEQYF.

The chain uses TRBV9 and TRBJ1-6; 9 nucleotides line up with TRBD1. The CDR3 runs 14 residues. Germline assignment: CDR1 SGDLS and CDR2 YYNGEE. V lost 6 bases, J lost 9 bases, and 7 bases stayed unmatched. The CDR3 sequence: CASTPTGGGSPLHF. The CDR3 bases are TGTGCCAGCACCCCGACAGGGGGTGGTTCACCCCTCCACTTT.

The chain recombines TRBV18 with TRBJ2-7; no reliable D call. CDR3 size: 13 residues. Per the germline V gene, CDR1 is KGHSH and CDR2 is LQKENI. Trimming left V 6 bases short and J 3 bases short, with 12 bases between. CDR3 in amino acids: CASSLGQNYEQYF. Here the CDR3 DNA reads TGTGCCAGCTCTCTTGGGCAGAACTACGAGCAGTACTTC.

This clone was recorded a few times. The chain joins TRBV19 to TRBJ2-1; 10 bases are a match to TRBD2. The CDR3 runs to 16 residues. The V and J ends lost 0 bases and 9 bases, in that order; junction bases with no gene match: 8. CDR1 and CDR2 (germline): LNHDA, SQIVND (reference sequence). CDR3 nucleotides: TGTGCCAGTAGTATAGATGGAGCGGGGGGGAAAGGTGAGCAGTTCTTC. It encodes CASSIDGAGGKGEQFF.

V and J are TRBV19 and TRBJ1-1, with D unclear. Trimming cost V 1 base and J 0 bases, with 15 bases left between them. The CDR3 is 17 residues long. Germline CDR1 is LNHDA and CDR2 is SQIVND (reference sequence). The CDR3 sequence: CASSIAPGALMNTEAFF. The CDR3 DNA reads as TGTGCCAGTAGTATAGCTCCGGGAGCGCTCATGAACACTGAAGCTTTCTTT.

This chain joins TRBV7-2 and TRBJ1-6, with TRBD1 matching 9 bases. The trim removed 4 bases at V and 6 bases at J, leaving 10 bases unmatched. The CDR3 spans 17 residues. The germline V gene encodes CDR1 SGHTA and CDR2 FQGNSA. The DNA for the CDR3 is TGTGCCAGCAGCTACTCGATTGGGGGACAGGGTAATTCACCCCTCCACTTT. Translating gives CASSYSIGGQGNSPLHF.

The chain joins TRBV15 to TRBJ2-3; 9 bases line up with TRBD2. The CDR3 has 17 residues. After removal of 0 bases from V and 2 bases from J, the junction contained 6 bases not matched to a gene. Germline V lookup: CDR1 LNHNV, CDR2 YYDKDF (reference sequence). Here the CDR3 reads CATSRETSGGPTDTQYF. The CDR3 coding sequence is TGTGCCACCAGCAGAGAGACTAGCGGAGGGCCCACAGATACGCAGTATTTT.

This chain links TRBV10-2 with TRBJ2-1, with TRBD2 identical over 10 bases. V shed 5 bases and J 10 bases; nucleotides not matched to a gene: 11. In germline, CDR1 is WSHSY, CDR2 SAAADI. CDR3 length equals 15 residues. The CDR3 bases are TGCGCCAGCAGTCGAAGCAGCGGGGGGGCCTTGGAGCAGTTCTTC. Residues: CASSRSSGGALEQFF.

The chain has TRBV5-1 and TRBJ2-1; 7 bases align to TRBD2. The CDR3 runs 13 residues. V was pared by 4 bases and J by 15 bases, with 13 bases of the junction left unmatched. Germline assignment: CDR1 SGHRS and CDR2 YFSETQ. The CDR3 sequence is CASSPRLAEFTFF. Here the CDR3 DNA reads TGCGCCAGCAGCCCGAGACTAGCCGAGTTCACGTTCTTC.

The chain is built from TRBV11-2 and TRBJ2-2, with D unresolved. The CDR3 extends over 14 amino acids. Per germline, CDR1 SGHAT and CDR2 FQNNGV. Deletions cut 6 bases from V and 3 bases from J, with 11 bases between. The CDR3 reads CASSLTGYTGELFF. Written as DNA, the CDR3 is TGTGCCAGCAGTCTTACGGGTTACACCGGGGAGCTGTTTTTT.

The chain couples TRBV7-2 to TRBJ1-1; weak D call: TRBD1 (5 bases). The CDR3 runs to 14 residues. In germline, CDR1 is SGHTA, CDR2 FQGNSA. Trimming shortened V by 4 bases and J by 4 bases, and 13 bases separated the two germline ends. For the CDR3, the DNA is TGTGCCAGCAGCTCCCTTTTAGGGGTCACTGAAGCTTTCTTT. It translates to CASSSLLGVTEAFF.

A note on this clone: The junction shows a germline mismatch at one end, possibly a read error. The chain carries TRBV2 and TRBJ2-7; maybe TRBD2 (5 bases). The germline CDR1 and CDR2 sequences are SNHLY and FYNNEI. This CDR3 is built from 13 residues. The CDR3 is CASREGSSYEQYF. DNA of the CDR3: TGTGCCAGCAGAGAAGGGAGCTCCTACGAGCAGTACTTC.

The V and J genes are TRBV7-7 and TRBJ2-3, with a tentative D call TRBD2 (6 bases). This CDR3 is 13 amino acids long. Germline values: CDR1 SSHAT, CDR2 FNYEAQ (reference sequence). The CDR3 reads CASGEEGADTQYF. For the CDR3, the DNA is TGTGCTAGCGGTGAGGAGGGTGCAGATACGCAGTATTTT. Using reference TRBV7-7 and TRBJ2-3 for the parts outside the CDR3, the full variable domain is GAGVSQSPRYKVTKRGQDVTLRCDPISSHATLYWYQQALGQGPEFLTYFNYEAQPDKSGLPSDRFSAERPEGSISTLTIQRTEQRDSAMYRCASGEEGADTQYFGPGTRLTVL.

The chain employs TRBV9 and TRBJ1-3, with D possibly TRBD1 on 5 matching bases. The CDR3 extends over 16 amino acids. V dropped 4 bases and J dropped 0 bases, with 14 bases sitting between them. CDR1 and CDR2 (germline): SGDLS, YYNGEE. CDR3: CASSLYETASGNTIYF. CDR3 nucleotides: TGTGCCAGCAGCTTATACGAGACAGCCTCTGGAAACACCATATATTTT. Variable domain in full (rest from reference TRBV9 and TRBJ1-3): DSGVTQTPKHLITATGQRVTLRCSPRSGDLSVYWYQQSLDQGLQFLIQYYNGEERAKGNILERFSAQQFPDLHSELNLSSLELGDSALYFCASSLYETASGNTIYFGEGSWLTVV.

The chain's CDR3 is CASKLRPNNEKLFF. The CDR3, as DNA: TGTGCCAGTAAATTGCGTCCTAATAATGAAAAACTGTTTTTT. The chain links TRBV19 to TRBJ1-4; D is ambiguous. The germline CDR1 and CDR2 sequences are LNHDA and SQIVND (reference sequence). The V end was cut by 7 bases, the J end by 4 bases, with 13 bases between. The CDR3 totals 14 residues.

The chain has TRBV9 and TRBJ2-5, with D perhaps TRBD2 (5 bases). The CDR3 covers 16 residues. The V and J ends lost 0 bases and 1 base respectively, with 13 bases between them. CDR1 and CDR2 (germline): SGDLS, YYNGEE. Written as DNA, the CDR3 is TGTGCCAGCAGCGTAGCGAGGGATACGGGCCAAGAGACCCAGTACTTC. Its translation is CASSVARDTGQETQYF.

CDR3 nucleotide sequence: TGTGCCAGCAGGCAGACAGGGGCGAGGACTGAAGCTTTCTTT. It encodes CASRQTGARTEAFF. V and J are TRBV11-3 and TRBJ1-1, with 8 bases lining up with TRBD1. Germline loops: CDR1 SGHNT, CDR2 YENEEA. The trim removed 6 bases at V and 5 bases at J, leaving 8 bases unmatched. The CDR3 runs 14 residues.

The chain has TRBV2 and TRBJ2-5, with D possibly matching TRBD1 (5 bases). The J call could be wrong; TRBJ2-7 is a better fit for the DNA end. The CDR3 covers 14 residues. Germline lookup yields CDR1 SNHLY and CDR2 FYNNEI. CDR3 loop: CASSAQGISYEQYF. The CDR3 DNA follows: TGTGCCAGCAGTGCCCAGGGCATCTCCTACGAGCAGTACTTC.

The chain carries TRBV18 and TRBJ1-5; a weak D match, TRBD1 (6 bases). Trimming cost V 3 bases and J 0 bases, with 9 bases left between them. The CDR3 is made up of 15 amino acids. Per the germline V gene, CDR1 is KGHSH and CDR2 is LQKENI. This CDR3 is CASSPRTDSNQPQHF. The DNA for the CDR3 is TGTGCCAGCTCACCGAGGACAGATAGCAATCAGCCCCAGCATTTT.